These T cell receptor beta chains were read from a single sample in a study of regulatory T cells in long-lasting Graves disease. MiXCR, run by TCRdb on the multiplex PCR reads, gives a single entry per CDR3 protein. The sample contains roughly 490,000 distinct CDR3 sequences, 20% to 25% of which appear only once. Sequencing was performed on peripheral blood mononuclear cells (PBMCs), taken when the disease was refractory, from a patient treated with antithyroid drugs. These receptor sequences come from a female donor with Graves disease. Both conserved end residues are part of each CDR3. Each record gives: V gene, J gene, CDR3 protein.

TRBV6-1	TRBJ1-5	CATGGSNNQPQHF
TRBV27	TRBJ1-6	CASSLFTGEDSPLHF
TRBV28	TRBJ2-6	CASRGISGANVLTF
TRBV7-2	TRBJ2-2	CASSFGLAANTGELFF
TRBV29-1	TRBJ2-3	CSVSWSSTDTQYF
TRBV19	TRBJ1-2	CASSLQGAVSGYTF
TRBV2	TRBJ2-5	CASSARTSVQETQYF
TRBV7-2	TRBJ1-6	CASQPGTGGSPLHF
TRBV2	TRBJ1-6	CASSPDGALGSPPHF
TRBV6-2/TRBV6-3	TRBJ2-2	CASAKGGRTGELFF
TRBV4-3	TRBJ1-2	CASSHTAQGASYGYTF
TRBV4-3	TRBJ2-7	CASSPRGGAYEQYF
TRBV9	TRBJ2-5	CASSILSGGETQYF
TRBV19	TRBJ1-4	CASRAVSRGDEKLFF
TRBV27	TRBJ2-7	CASSRGTVAHEQYF
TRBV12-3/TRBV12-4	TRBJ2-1	CASSRRTSGGNEQFF
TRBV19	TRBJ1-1	CASSIDYRVSEAFF
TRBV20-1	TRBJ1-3	CSAAGFSGNTIYF
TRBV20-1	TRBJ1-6	CSATEGVGNSPLHF
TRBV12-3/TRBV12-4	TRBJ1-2	CASSLDSGGLGYGYTF
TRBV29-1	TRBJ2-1	CSVGPSGRDEQFF
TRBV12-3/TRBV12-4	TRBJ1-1	CASSPSGLEAFF
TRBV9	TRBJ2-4	CASSGQQGNKNIQYF
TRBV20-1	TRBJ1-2	CSAREGGPLGYGYTF
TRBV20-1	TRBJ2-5	CSASGTGQETQYF
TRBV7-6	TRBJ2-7	CASSPDRTYEQYF
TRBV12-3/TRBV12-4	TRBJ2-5	CASNSRGQETQYF
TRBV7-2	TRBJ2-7	CASSPPSRGGAIGYEQYF
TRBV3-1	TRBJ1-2	CASSPDRVEGYTF
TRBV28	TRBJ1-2	CASRKRLWDRGGKDGYTF
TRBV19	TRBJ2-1	CASTAGWPGPYNEQFF
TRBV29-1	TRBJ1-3	CSARDSFSGNTIYF
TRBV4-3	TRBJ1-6	CASSQDGYRENDNSPLHF
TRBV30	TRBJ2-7	CAWSVTSGSEQYF
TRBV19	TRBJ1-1	CASSIDRTGTEAFF